The clone carrying this TCR beta chain showed up just a few times. Antigen: not known. This specimen belongs to a study of human T cells and chemical hapten exposure. General observations from the study: Expanded TCR counts at PT1 went up together with patch test score, a positive correlation.

Sample time point: patch test 3, about 24 weeks after DPC sensitization. Sample treatment: therapeutic diphenylcyclopropenone sensitization with weekly scalp DPC. CDR1 is LNHDA, CDR2 SQIVND, per germline (reference sequence). V was cut by 4 bases and J by 0 bases, with 10 bases left in between. The CDR3 spans 15 residues. TCRdb processed the RACE reads anew with MiXCR; each CDR3 protein has one entry. Among about 190,000 distinct CDR3 sequences listed, around 23% were seen once. The material was whole blood, obtained in connection with sensitization to the hapten diphenylcyclopropenone (DPC). The sequence was collected from a woman aged 40-49 years with alopecia areata. Some clones in this sample may be carry-over from other donors' samples. The V gene is TRBV19, the J gene TRBJ2-1, with unresolved D. This chain's CDR3 is CASSTTPSSYNEQFF. The CDR3, as DNA: TGTGCCAGTAGTACAACCCCAAGCTCCTACAATGAGCAGTTCTTC.